A single sample is the source of the 26 T cell receptor beta chains below, sequenced in a study of PD-1 blockade in mismatch repair-deficient tumors. TCRdb keeps only in-frame clones here, not all; method: immunoSEQ multiplex PCR. Among roughly 120,000 clones listed, about 83% were seen once. The sequencing used peripheral blood, collected more than 58 weeks after starting pembrolizumab. The receptors were sampled from an adult with mismatch repair-deficient cancer.

The chain uses TRBV7-3 and TRBJ2-3, with 7 bases that match TRBD2. The CDR3 loop spans 16 amino acids. Germline values: CDR1 SGHTA, CDR2 FQGTGA. V shed 1 base, J shed 4 bases, and the junction held 8 bases outside the gene matches. The CDR3 loop is CASSLSFTSDADTQYF. The CDR3 nucleotides read TGTGCCAGCAGCTTAAGCTTTACTAGCGACGCAGATACGCAGTATTTT.

The chain combines TRBV11-2 with TRBJ1-1, with TRBD1 matching 10 bases. V was clipped by 3 bases and J by 7 bases; unmatched bases: 5. CDR3 length: 14 amino acids. Germline assignment: CDR1 SGHAT and CDR2 FQNNGV. CDR3 sequence reads: CASSLRQGALEAFF. As DNA, the CDR3 is TGTGCCAGCAGCTTGAGACAGGGGGCCCTTGAAGCTTTCTTT.

The CDR3 nucleotides are TGTGCCAGCAGCTTGTGGACAGGGTTGGGCACTGAAGCTTTCTTT. Amino acid sequence: CASSLWTGLGTEAFF. The chain is built from TRBV5-6 and TRBJ1-1; 8 bases map to TRBD1. This CDR3 is built from 15 residues. The V and J ends lost 1 base and 4 bases, in that order; junction bases with no gene match: 6. Germline values: CDR1 SGHDT, CDR2 YYEEEE.

V gene TRBV7-9 combines with J gene TRBJ2-3, with a weak D call TRBD2 (6 bases). Trimming took off 4 bases at V and 0 bases at J, with 11 bases between the two ends. CDR3 length: 15 amino acids. Germline V gene sequence: CDR1 SEHNR, CDR2 FQNEAQ (reference sequence). CDR3 sequence (DNA): TGTGCCAGCAGCTGGGGGAGCGGGAGCACAGATACGCAGTATTTT. It codes for CASSWGSGSTDTQYF.

The CDR3 reads CAWSARGNTIYF. The CDR3 DNA reads as TGTGCCTGGAGTGCTAGAGGAAACACCATATATTTT. The chain employs TRBV30 and TRBJ1-3; D not certain. CDR3 length equals 12 residues. Trimming pared 1 base from V and 4 bases from J, leaving 5 bases between. Germline assignment: CDR1 GTSNPN and CDR2 SVGIG (reference sequence).

The CDR3 bases are TGCAGCGTTGGGACTAGCGGGAGTAAGGATACGCAGTATTTT. The encoded protein is CSVGTSGSKDTQYF. The V call is TRBV29-1, the J call TRBJ2-3; the match to TRBD2 covers 13 bases. V dropped 4 bases and J dropped 6; count of bases not matched to a gene: 4. Germline V gene data show CDR1 as SQVTM and CDR2 as ANQGSEA. The CDR3 has 14 residues.

The CDR3 DNA reads TGTGCCAGCAGCACGCCCTCCGGGACTAGCGGGAGCAATGAGCAGTTCTTC. It codes for CASSTPSGTSGSNEQFF. The chain is built from TRBV5-4 and TRBJ2-1, with TRBD2 identical over 14 bases. Germline trimming cut 4 bases from V and 6 bases from J; bases unmatched to any gene: 9. The CDR3 sequence is 17 residues long. Germline V gene data show CDR1 as SGHNT and CDR2 as YYREEE (reference sequence).

CDR3 amino acids: CASSPRTSRGTGELFF. The CDR3 nucleotides read TGTGCCAGCAGCCCCCGGACTAGCCGGGGGACCGGGGAGCTGTTTTTT. This chain joins TRBV4-2 and TRBJ2-2, with 8 bases matching TRBD2. The CDR3 length is 16 residues. With 4 bases clipped from V and 5 bases from J, the junction kept 9 bases outside the gene matches. Germline CDR1 is LGHNA and CDR2 is YNFKEQ.

This chain joins TRBV6-5 and TRBJ2-3, with D perhaps matching TRBD1 or TRBD2 (5 bases each). V lost 7 bases and J 7 bases, leaving 15 bases between the germline ends. The CDR3 contains 13 residues. Germline V gene sequence: CDR1 MNHEY, CDR2 SVGAGI. CDR3 in amino acids: CASTPGPIYTQYF. The DNA of the CDR3 is TGTGCCAGCACCCCGGGACCGATCTATACGCAGTATTTT.

The gene calls are TRBV6-1 and TRBJ1-1; unclear D gene. The V gene lost 2 bases and the J gene lost 1 base, with 11 bases spanning the gap. The CDR3 consists of 15 residues. CDR1 and CDR2 (germline): MNHNS, SASEGT. Here the CDR3 reads CASSEWVVSNTEAFF. CDR3 DNA: TGTGCCAGCAGTGAATGGGTGGTATCGAACACTGAAGCTTTCTTT.

J is TRBJ2-4 and V is TRBV4-1; TRBD1 is a possible D gene (6 bases). Deletions cut 1 base from V and 15 bases from J, with 19 bases between. CDR1 is MGHRA and CDR2 is YSYEKL in the germline V gene. CDR3 length: 14 residues. The CDR3 coding sequence is TGCGCCAGCAGCCAAGGTGCAGGGGCCTCGCCGGTGTACTTC. Protein: CASSQGAGASPVYF.

This chain joins TRBV4-1 and TRBJ2-3; D may match TRBD1 or TRBD2 (5 bases each). Germline lookup yields CDR1 MGHRA and CDR2 YSYEKL. With 3 bases removed from V and 3 bases from J, the gap between germline ends came to 13 bases. The CDR3 totals 15 residues. CDR3 sequence (DNA): TGCGCCAGCAGCCACGTCTCGGGGCCGACAGATACGCAGTATTTT. Amino acid sequence: CASSHVSGPTDTQYF.

The V call is TRBV6-1, the J call TRBJ1-2; 9 bases agree with TRBD1. V shed 7 bases and J 2 bases; nucleotides not matched to a gene: 5. The CDR3 covers 14 residues. CDR1 and CDR2 from the germline V gene are MNHNS and SASEGT. The CDR3 region is CASMDRGLNYGYTF. CDR3 nucleotides: TGTGCCAGCATGGACAGGGGATTAAACTATGGCTACACCTTC.

This sequence joins TRBV29-1 and TRBJ2-7; tentatively, D is TRBD1 or TRBD2 (5 bases each). V was shortened by 4 bases and J by 0 bases, with 10 bases between the two germline ends. Germline assignment: CDR1 SQVTM and CDR2 ANQGSEA. The CDR3 spans 13 residues. The CDR3 spells CSVAAGSSYEQYF. The CDR3 coding sequence is TGCAGCGTTGCAGCAGGGAGCTCCTACGAGCAGTACTTC.

This clone was recorded a few times. The chain couples TRBV19 to TRBJ1-5; the D is unclear. CDR3 length: 10 amino acids. V lost 8 bases and J 5 bases, leaving 4 bases between the germline ends. Germline CDR1 and CDR2: LNHDA and SQIVND (reference sequence). In nucleotides, the CDR3 is TGTGCCAGTGGTTATCAGCCCCAGCATTTT. This translates into CASGYQPQHF.

The chain is built from TRBV28 and TRBJ2-3; the match to TRBD2 covers 11 bases. Looked up from germline, CDR1 is MDHEN and CDR2 is SYDVKM. This CDR3 contains 16 residues. The trim removed 7 bases at V and 3 bases at J, leaving 9 bases unmatched. The CDR3 DNA sequence: TGTGCCAGCACCGGGACTAGCGGAGGAAAGACAGATACGCAGTATTTT. Protein sequence: CASTGTSGGKTDTQYF.

V is TRBV5-1 and J is TRBJ1-5; D ambiguous. The V end was cut by 4 bases, the J end by 5 bases, with 22 bases between. Germline V CDR1 and CDR2: SGHRS, YFSETQ. The CDR3 length is 17 residues. The CDR3 protein is CASSQLGSLGRHQPQHF. The CDR3 DNA follows: TGCGCCAGCAGCCAATTAGGAAGTCTCGGTCGCCATCAGCCCCAGCATTTT.

This chain uses TRBV7-9 with TRBJ1-1; no reliable D call. From germline, CDR1 is SEHNR and CDR2 FQNEAQ (reference sequence). CDR3 size: 14 residues. V lost 5 bases and J 0 bases, leaving 10 bases between the germline ends. In DNA, the CDR3 is TGTGCCAGCAGCGCACGACTGATGAACACTGAAGCTTTCTTT. This gives the protein CASSARLMNTEAFF.

The chain joins TRBV18 to TRBJ1-5; 8 positions agree with TRBD1. Trimming took 6 bases from V and 0 from J; bases not matched to a gene: 10. CDR3 size: 17 residues. Germline CDR1 KGHSH, CDR2 LQKENI. CDR3 region: CASSPRAGGYSNQPQHF. The CDR3 DNA reads as TGTGCCAGCTCGCCAAGGGCAGGGGGCTATAGCAATCAGCCCCAGCATTTT.

In DNA form, the CDR3 reads TGTGCCAGCAGCCAAGCGGATAATTCACCCCTCCACTTT. Amino acid sequence: CASSQADNSPLHF. The chain uses TRBV14 and TRBJ1-6; D is unresolved. This CDR3 has 13 amino acids. Germline V gene lookup returns CDR1 SGHDN and CDR2 FVKESK. Trimming left V 1 base short and J 5 bases short, with 3 bases between. Full variable domain (missing parts from reference TRBV14 and TRBJ1-6): EAGVTQFPSHSVIEKGQTVTLRCDPISGHDNLYWYRRVMGKEIKFLLHFVKESKQDESGMPNNRFLAERTGGTYSTLKVQPAELEDSGVYFCASSQADNSPLHFGNGTRLTVT.

The chain joins TRBV7-9 to TRBJ2-1, with D possibly matching TRBD1 (5 bases). The length of the CDR3 is 13 residues. The ends were cut back, 3 bases at V and 8 bases at J, with 11 bases in the middle. CDR1 is SEHNR and CDR2 is FQNEAQ in the germline V gene (reference sequence). The CDR3 region is CASSLAGQDEQFF. CDR3 DNA sequence: TGTGCCAGCAGCTTGGCAGGGCAGGATGAGCAGTTCTTC.

The chain recombines TRBV7-8 with TRBJ1-5; D remains ambiguous. V lost 1 base and J 2 bases, leaving 9 bases between the germline ends. This CDR3 has 15 amino acids. Germline assignment: CDR1 SGHVS and CDR2 FQNEAQ. The CDR3 nucleotides read TGTGCCAGCAGCTTAGGGGCGAAGGGCAATCAGCCCCAGCATTTT. As protein: CASSLGAKGNQPQHF.

V usage is TRBV7-9 and J usage is TRBJ2-5; 8 bases match TRBD1. Germline V lookup: CDR1 SEHNR, CDR2 FQNEAQ (reference sequence). The junction had 5 bases not matched to a gene; V was cut back by 1 base and J by 4 bases. The CDR3 sequence is 15 residues long. The CDR3 bases are TGTGCCAGCAGCTTAGACACAGGGGGAGGAGAGACCCAGTACTTC. Translated, it gives CASSLDTGGGETQYF.

This chain connects TRBV14 to TRBJ2-5; 8 nucleotides agree with TRBD2. Germline V gene lookup returns CDR1 SGHDN and CDR2 FVKESK. V gave up 5 bases and J gave up 5 bases; unmatched junction bases: 13. The CDR3 contains 16 residues. In DNA form, the CDR3 reads TGTGCCAGCAGCTCCCGAGAAAGCGGGAGACGGGAGACCCAGTACTTC. Its translation: CASSSRESGRRETQYF.

V usage is TRBV7-9 and J usage is TRBJ2-7; D is perhaps TRBD1 (6 bases). The germline CDR1 and CDR2 sequences are SEHNR and FQNEAQ (reference sequence). The CDR3 spans 14 residues. V shed 9 bases and J shed 0 bases, with 15 bases lying between them. This CDR3 reads CASRAGVNSYEQYF. CDR3 nucleotides: TGTGCCAGTAGGGCAGGGGTAAACTCCTACGAGCAGTACTTC. The entire variable domain, with the rest obtained from reference TRBV7-9 and TRBJ2-7, is as follows: DTGVSQNPRHKITKRGQNVTFRCDPISEHNRLYWYRQTLGQGPEFLTYFQNEAQLEKSRLLSDRFSAERPKGSFSTLEIQRTEQGDSAMYLCASRAGVNSYEQYFGPGTRLTVT.

The table lists this clone with a count of one. This sequence joins TRBV5-3 and TRBJ1-5; D call uncertain. TRBV5-3 has ORF status, its function being uncertain. With 0 bases removed from V and 3 bases from J, the gap between germline ends came to 31 bases. The CDR3 is made up of 22 amino acids. The CDR3 DNA reads TGTGCCAGAAGCTTGGAGTCGGCTGTAAAAGCCCCCCTGTCAATGCTCAATCAGCCCCAGCATTTT. It yields the protein CARSLESAVKAPLSMLNQPQHF.